Following are 22 T cell receptor beta chains from one sample sequenced in a study of OX40 agonist ivuxolimab in advanced cancers. Assay used: immunoSEQ multiplex PCR; TCRdb lists only in-frame clones, some missing. This sample has 100,000 to 120,000 clones, with approximately 89% found just once. The sample was CD4+ or CD8+ T cells sorted from blood, taken in a trial of the OX40 agonist ivuxolimab. The origin of the receptors is an adult with an advanced solid tumor such as melanoma, head and neck, liver or kidney cancer.

The chain has TRBV5-1 and TRBJ1-2, with D hard to call. The V end was cut by 4 bases, the J end by 7 bases, with 20 bases between. The CDR3 covers 15 residues. Germline-derived CDR1 and CDR2 are SGHRS and YFSETQ. CDR3 residues: CASSADPTLTAGYTF. In DNA, the CDR3 is TGCGCCAGCAGCGCCGACCCCACATTGACCGCTGGCTACACCTTC.

V and J are TRBV30 and TRBJ2-3, with D perhaps TRBD2 (8 bases). The CDR3 has 15 amino acids. Looked up from germline, CDR1 is GTSNPN and CDR2 is SVGIG (reference sequence). V was trimmed by 5 bases and J by 5 bases, leaving 20 bases between them. This CDR3 is CAWAPGDSGGDTQYF. For the CDR3, the DNA is TGTGCCTGGGCCCCGGGGGACAGCGGGGGAGATACGCAGTATTTT. Together with reference TRBV30 and TRBJ2-3, the CDR3 gives the full variable domain: SQTIHQWPATLVQPVGSPLSLECTVEGTSNPNLYWYRQAAGRGLQLLFYSVGIGQISSEVPQNLSASRPQDRQFILSSKKLLLSDSGFYLCAWAPGDSGGDTQYFGPGTRLTVL.

The V gene is TRBV30, the J gene TRBJ2-7; D is unresolved. The CDR3 is made up of 18 amino acids. V was cut by 4 bases and J by 2 bases, with 27 bases left in between. Germline lookup yields CDR1 GTSNPN and CDR2 SVGIG (reference sequence). CDR3 DNA sequence: TGTGCCTGGACCAAAACTCCGCTTGGCAGACCTATTACCTACGAGCAGTACTTC. It yields the protein CAWTKTPLGRPITYEQYF.

The V gene is TRBV4-3, the J gene TRBJ1-3; tentatively, D is TRBD1 (6 bases). Trimming pared 5 bases from V and 2 bases from J, leaving 13 bases between. Germline lookup yields CDR1 LGHNA and CDR2 YSLEER. The CDR3 covers 15 residues. CDR3 loop: CASSYTRQAGNTIYF. The CDR3 coding sequence is TGCGCCAGCAGCTACACTAGACAGGCTGGAAACACCATATATTTT.

This sequence joins TRBV19 and TRBJ1-5, with no clear D. This CDR3 is built from 13 residues. Trimming cost V 5 bases and J 5 bases, with 10 bases left between them. In germline, CDR1 is LNHDA, CDR2 SQIVND (reference sequence). This CDR3 reads CASSPQSHQPQHF. In DNA form, the CDR3 reads TGTGCCAGTAGTCCCCAGAGCCATCAGCCCCAGCATTTT. Full variable domain (missing parts from reference TRBV19 and TRBJ1-5): DGGITQSPKYLFRKEGQNVTLSCEQNLNHDAMYWYRQDPGQGLRLIYYSQIVNDFQKGDIAEGYSVSREKKESFPLTVTSAQKNPTAFYLCASSPQSHQPQHFGDGTRLSIL.

The rearrangement links TRBV20-1 to TRBJ2-1, with D perhaps matching TRBD1 (6 bases). Trimming pared 6 bases from V and 5 bases from J, leaving 8 bases between. This CDR3 contains 11 residues. CDR1 and CDR2 from the germline V gene are DFQATT and SNEGSKA (reference sequence). Here the CDR3 reads CSARTDNEQFF. The CDR3 DNA follows: TGCAGTGCCCGGACAGACAATGAGCAGTTCTTC.

This sequence joins TRBV4-2 and TRBJ1-4; D is uncertain. The CDR3 is 15 amino acids. Germline V gene data show CDR1 as LGHNA and CDR2 as YNFKEQ. V shed 4 bases and J shed 7 bases, with 16 bases lying between them. In nucleotides, the CDR3 is TGTGCCAGCAGCCTCCGGGCCTCTTGGGGTGAAAAACTGTTTTTT. The encoded protein is CASSLRASWGEKLFF.

The V gene is TRBV2, the J gene TRBJ2-7; 12 bases are a match to TRBD1. Germline CDR1 reads SNHLY; CDR2 reads FYNNEI. The length of the CDR3 is 14 residues. J gave up 3 bases and V 7 bases, and 4 bases lay outside the gene matches. The CDR3: CASTGTGGIYEQYF. The CDR3 DNA reads TGTGCCAGCACCGGGACAGGGGGCATCTACGAGCAGTACTTC.

CDR3 nucleotide sequence: TGTGCCTGGACCCGGAACACTGAAGCTTTCTTT. The encoded protein is CAWTRNTEAFF. V is TRBV30 and J is TRBJ1-1; D is unresolved. The V gene's germline CDR1 is GTSNPN and CDR2 SVGIG (reference sequence). The CDR3 covers 11 residues. V dropped 4 bases and J dropped 1 base, with 4 bases sitting between them.

The genes are TRBV5-1 and TRBJ1-2; perhaps TRBD1 as D (5 bases). The CDR3 spans 15 residues. Deletions cut 0 bases from V and 2 bases from J, with 11 bases between. Per germline, CDR1 SGHRS and CDR2 YFSETQ. The CDR3 loop is CASSLAGGENYGYTF. The CDR3 DNA is TGCGCCAGCAGCTTGGCTGGGGGGGAAAACTATGGCTACACCTTC.

V and J are TRBV5-6 and TRBJ1-4, with a tentative D call TRBD1 (5 bases). The germline V and J ends were trimmed by 0 bases and 8 bases, with 11 bases remaining between them. This CDR3 comprises 14 residues. CDR1 is SGHDT and CDR2 is YYEEEE in the germline V gene. DNA for the CDR3: TGTGCCAGCAGCTTGGCAGGGAATACAGAAAAACTGTTTTTT. Its translation: CASSLAGNTEKLFF. The whole variable domain, filled in from reference TRBV5-6 and TRBJ1-4, reads DAGVTQSPTHLIKTRGQQVTLRCSPKSGHDTVSWYQQALGQGPQFIFQYYEEEERQRGNFPDRFSGHQFPNYSSELNVNALLLGDSALYLCASSLAGNTEKLFFGSGTQLSVL.

The J gene is TRBJ1-2, the V gene TRBV7-9; D gene unclear. V was cut by 5 bases and J by 4 bases, with 14 bases left in between. This CDR3 contains 14 residues. Germline CDR1 reads SEHNR; CDR2 reads FQNEAQ (reference sequence). CDR3 region: CASSLGGLAYGYTF. DNA of the CDR3: TGTGCCAGCAGCCTAGGTGGGTTGGCCTATGGCTACACCTTC.

The chain uses TRBV10-3 and TRBJ1-2, with 8 bases lining up with TRBD1. Germline V gene data show CDR1 as ENHRY and CDR2 as SYGVKD. V trimming: 6 bases; J trimming: 3 bases; junction bases outside the gene matches: 9. CDR3 length equals 15 residues. This chain's CDR3 is CAISKSMTGDYGYTF. DNA for the CDR3: TGTGCCATCAGCAAATCTATGACAGGGGACTATGGCTACACCTTC.

CDR3: CASSLRRGDEQYF. DNA of the CDR3: TGTGCCAGTAGTCTCAGGCGGGGCGACGAGCAGTACTTC. The V gene is TRBV19, the J gene TRBJ2-7; D is possibly TRBD2 (6 bases). The germline V gene has CDR1 LNHDA and CDR2 SQIVND (reference sequence). The CDR3 is 13 amino acids. The V end lost 5 bases, the J end lost 5 bases, and 13 bases lay between the germline ends. Full variable domain (missing parts from reference TRBV19 and TRBJ2-7): DGGITQSPKYLFRKEGQNVTLSCEQNLNHDAMYWYRQDPGQGLRLIYYSQIVNDFQKGDIAEGYSVSREKKESFPLTVTSAQKNPTAFYLCASSLRRGDEQYFGPGTRLTVT.

The V gene is TRBV5-4, the J gene TRBJ2-2; D not certain. The CDR3 has 15 amino acids. V was pared by 4 bases and J by 1 base, with 11 bases between. CDR1 is SGHNT, CDR2 YYREEE, per germline (reference sequence). The CDR3 is CASSPYVGNTGELFF. CDR3 nucleotides: TGTGCCAGCAGCCCTTACGTAGGGAACACCGGGGAGCTGTTTTTT.

This clone has only a few counts. This sequence joins TRBV5-8 and TRBJ2-3, with TRBD1 matching over 8 bases. CDR3 length equals 12 residues. Losses at the gene ends were 5 bases for V and 13 bases for J; bases not matched to a gene: 9. Looked up from germline, CDR1 is SGHTS and CDR2 is YDEGEE. The CDR3 DNA is TGTGCCAGCAGTTTCACAGGGGGGTTGGAGTATTTT. Translation: CASSFTGGLEYF.

The rearrangement links TRBV7-9 to TRBJ2-3, with D hard to call. Germline CDR1 SEHNR, CDR2 FQNEAQ (reference sequence). Trimming took off 5 bases at V and 0 bases at J, with 12 bases between the two ends. This CDR3 has 15 residues. DNA for the CDR3: TGTGCCAGCAGCCCTCTAAGGAGAAGCACAGATACGCAGTATTTT. Its translation: CASSPLRRSTDTQYF.

The chain combines TRBV6-1 with TRBJ2-7; 10 nucleotides agree with TRBD2. Germline-derived CDR1 and CDR2 are MNHNS and SASEGT. The CDR3 contains 14 residues. With 5 bases clipped from V and 6 bases from J, the junction kept 7 bases outside the gene matches. The CDR3 protein is CASSWGLASSEQYF. In nucleotides, the CDR3 is TGTGCCAGCAGTTGGGGACTAGCGAGTAGCGAGCAGTACTTC.

The J gene is TRBJ1-6, the V gene TRBV7-8; D unclear. The CDR3 length is 13 residues. The V gene's germline CDR1 is SGHVS and CDR2 FQNEAQ. V lost 5 bases and J 12 bases, leaving 14 bases between the germline ends. The CDR3 coding sequence is TGTGCCAGCAGCACCGACCCTTTGGGACCCCTCCACTTT. Encoded protein: CASSTDPLGPLHF.

This clone was detected only a few times. The gene calls are TRBV29-1 and TRBJ2-7; D gene uncertain. V was clipped by 3 bases and J by 7 bases, with 16 bases between them. This CDR3 is 13 amino acids long. CDR1 and CDR2 (germline): SQVTM, ANQGSEA. The CDR3 reads CSVDFRVSGEQYF. As DNA, the CDR3 is TGCAGCGTTGATTTTAGGGTCAGTGGGGAGCAGTACTTC.

The chain carries TRBV7-6 and TRBJ2-7; possibly TRBD1 for D (6 bases). The CDR3 sequence is 13 residues long. With 2 bases removed from V and 4 bases from J, the gap between germline ends came to 9 bases. Germline V lookup: CDR1 SGHVS, CDR2 FNYEAQ. The CDR3 coding sequence is TGTGCCAGCAGCTTACCTGACAGGTACGAGCAGTACTTC. Its translation: CASSLPDRYEQYF.

V and J are TRBV29-1 and TRBJ1-1; D unclear. Trimming cost V 6 bases and J 3 bases, with 5 bases left between them. The CDR3 covers 10 residues. Germline-derived CDR1 and CDR2 are SQVTM and ANQGSEA. The CDR3 bases are TGCAGCGTAGGAGACACTGAAGCTTTCTTT. It encodes CSVGDTEAFF.